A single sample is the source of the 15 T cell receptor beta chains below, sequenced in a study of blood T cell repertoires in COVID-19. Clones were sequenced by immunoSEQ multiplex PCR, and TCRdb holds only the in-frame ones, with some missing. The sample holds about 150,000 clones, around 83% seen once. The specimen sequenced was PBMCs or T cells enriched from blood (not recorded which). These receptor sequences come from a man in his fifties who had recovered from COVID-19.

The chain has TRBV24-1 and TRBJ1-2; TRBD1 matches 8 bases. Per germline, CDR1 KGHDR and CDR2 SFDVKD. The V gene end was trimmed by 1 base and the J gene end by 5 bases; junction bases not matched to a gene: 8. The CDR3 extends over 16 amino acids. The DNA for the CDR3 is TGTGCCACCAGTGATTTCGGTGCAGGGGGCGGGTATGGCTACACCTTC. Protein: CATSDFGAGGGYGYTF.

The chain's CDR3 is CASSPGQGRSGELFF. The CDR3 nucleotides read TGTGCCAGCTCACCCGGACAGGGGAGATCCGGGGAGCTGTTTTTT. The V gene is TRBV18, the J gene TRBJ2-2; 9 nucleotides match TRBD1. The junction had 5 bases not matched to a gene; V was cut back by 3 bases and J by 6 bases. The CDR3 spans 15 residues. The germline CDR1 and CDR2 sequences are KGHSH and LQKENI.

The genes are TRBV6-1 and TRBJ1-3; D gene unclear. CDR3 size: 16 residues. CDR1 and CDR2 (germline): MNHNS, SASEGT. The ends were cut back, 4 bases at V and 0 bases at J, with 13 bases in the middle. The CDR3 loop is CASSGGPGSSGNTIYF. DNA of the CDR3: TGTGCCAGCAGTGGCGGACCCGGGAGCTCTGGAAACACCATATATTTT.

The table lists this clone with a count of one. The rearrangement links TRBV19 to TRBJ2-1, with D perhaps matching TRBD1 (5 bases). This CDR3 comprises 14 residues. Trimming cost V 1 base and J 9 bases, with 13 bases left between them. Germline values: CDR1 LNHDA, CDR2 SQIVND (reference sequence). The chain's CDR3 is CASSIGIGDSEQFF. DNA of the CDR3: TGTGCCAGTAGTATAGGGATAGGGGATAGTGAGCAGTTCTTC. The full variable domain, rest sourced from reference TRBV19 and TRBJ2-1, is DGGITQSPKYLFRKEGQNVTLSCEQNLNHDAMYWYRQDPGQGLRLIYYSQIVNDFQKGDIAEGYSVSREKKESFPLTVTSAQKNPTAFYLCASSIGIGDSEQFFGPGTRLTVL.

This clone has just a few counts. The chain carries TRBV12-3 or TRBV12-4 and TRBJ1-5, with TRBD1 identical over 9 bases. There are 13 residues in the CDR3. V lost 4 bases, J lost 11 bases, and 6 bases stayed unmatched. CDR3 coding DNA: TGTGCCAGCAGTTCGGACAGGGGCCTGGCCCAGCATTTT. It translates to CASSSDRGLAQHF.

CDR3 coding DNA: TGTGCCTCTTCAGGGGCCTCTGGAAACACCATATATTTT. This gives the protein CASSGASGNTIYF. The V and J genes are TRBV30 and TRBJ1-3; D is perhaps TRBD1 (6 bases). The V end lost 7 bases, the J end lost 0 bases, and 10 bases lay between the germline ends. CDR3 length equals 13 residues. CDR1 is GTSNPN, CDR2 SVGIG, per germline (reference sequence).

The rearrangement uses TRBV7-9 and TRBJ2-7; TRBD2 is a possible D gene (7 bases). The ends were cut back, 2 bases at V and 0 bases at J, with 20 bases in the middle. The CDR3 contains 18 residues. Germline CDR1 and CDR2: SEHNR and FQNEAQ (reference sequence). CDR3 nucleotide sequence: TGTGCCAGCAGCTTAAGGGGGGTCCAGCGGGACCTCTCCTACGAGCAGTACTTC. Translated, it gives CASSLRGVQRDLSYEQYF.

Here the CDR3 DNA reads TGTGCCAGCAGCGTAGGAGGGTTCGGCACCGAAGAGACCCAGTACTTC. Translated: CASSVGGFGTEETQYF. The chain combines TRBV9 with TRBJ2-5, with D possibly matching TRBD2 (5 bases). Germline lookup yields CDR1 SGDLS and CDR2 YYNGEE. The V end lost 0 bases, the J end lost 3 bases, and 15 bases lay between the germline ends. This CDR3 comprises 16 residues.

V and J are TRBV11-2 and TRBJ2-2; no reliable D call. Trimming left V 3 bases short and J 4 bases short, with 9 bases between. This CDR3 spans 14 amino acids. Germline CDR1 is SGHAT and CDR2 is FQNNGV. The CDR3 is CASSFPGTTGELFF. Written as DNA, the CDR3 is TGTGCCAGCAGCTTTCCGGGTACCACCGGGGAGCTGTTTTTT. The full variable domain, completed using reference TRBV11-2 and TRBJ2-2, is EAGVAQSPRYKIIEKRQSVAFWCNPISGHATLYWYQQILGQGPKLLIQFQNNGVVDDSQLPKDRFSAERLKGVDSTLKIQPAKLEDSAVYLCASSFPGTTGELFFGEGSRLTVL.

CDR3 amino acids: CASRGQTIRVSPLHF. In nucleotides, the CDR3 is TGTGCCAGCAGGGGACAGACTATTCGGGTTTCACCCCTCCACTTT. The chain carries TRBV2 and TRBJ1-6, with 7 bases aligning to TRBD1. This CDR3 is built from 15 residues. After removal of 6 bases from V and 9 bases from J, the junction contained 11 bases not matched to a gene. Germline loops: CDR1 SNHLY, CDR2 FYNNEI.

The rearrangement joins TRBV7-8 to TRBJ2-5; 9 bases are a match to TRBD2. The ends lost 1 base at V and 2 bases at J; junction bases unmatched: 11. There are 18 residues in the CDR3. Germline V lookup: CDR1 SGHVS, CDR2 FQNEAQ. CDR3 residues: CASSLDETSGLRQETQYF. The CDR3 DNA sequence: TGTGCCAGCAGCTTAGACGAGACTAGCGGATTACGGCAAGAGACCCAGTACTTC.

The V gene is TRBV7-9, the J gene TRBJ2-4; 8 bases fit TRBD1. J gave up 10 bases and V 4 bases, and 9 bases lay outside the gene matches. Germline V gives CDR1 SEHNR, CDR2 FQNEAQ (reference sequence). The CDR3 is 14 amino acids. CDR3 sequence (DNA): TGTGCCAGCAGCTCTGAATCAGGGGGCCGGATTCAGTACTTC. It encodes CASSSESGGRIQYF. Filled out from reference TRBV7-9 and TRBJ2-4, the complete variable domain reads DTGVSQNPRHKITKRGQNVTFRCDPISEHNRLYWYRQTLGQGPEFLTYFQNEAQLEKSRLLSDRFSAERPKGSFSTLEIQRTEQGDSAMYLCASSSESGGRIQYFGAGTRLSVL.

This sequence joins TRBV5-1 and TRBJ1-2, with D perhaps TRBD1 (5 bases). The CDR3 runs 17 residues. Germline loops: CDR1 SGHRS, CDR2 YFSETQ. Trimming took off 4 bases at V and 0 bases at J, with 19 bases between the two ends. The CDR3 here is CASSKNGGRDSNYGYTF. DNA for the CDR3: TGCGCCAGCAGCAAAAACGGGGGAAGGGACTCTAACTATGGCTACACCTTC.

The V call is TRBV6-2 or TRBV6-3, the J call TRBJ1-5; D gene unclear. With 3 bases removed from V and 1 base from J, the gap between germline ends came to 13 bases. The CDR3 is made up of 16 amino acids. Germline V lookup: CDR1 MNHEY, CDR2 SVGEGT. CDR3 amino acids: CASSYLSQTSNQPQHF. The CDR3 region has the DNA TGTGCCAGCAGTTATTTGAGTCAGACAAGCAATCAGCCCCAGCATTTT.

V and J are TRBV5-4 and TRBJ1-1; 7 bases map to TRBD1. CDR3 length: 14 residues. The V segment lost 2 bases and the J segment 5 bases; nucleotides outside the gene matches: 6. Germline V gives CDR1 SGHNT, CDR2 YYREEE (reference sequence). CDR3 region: CASSFGQAGTEAFF. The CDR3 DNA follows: TGTGCCAGCAGCTTTGGACAGGCGGGAACTGAAGCTTTCTTT.